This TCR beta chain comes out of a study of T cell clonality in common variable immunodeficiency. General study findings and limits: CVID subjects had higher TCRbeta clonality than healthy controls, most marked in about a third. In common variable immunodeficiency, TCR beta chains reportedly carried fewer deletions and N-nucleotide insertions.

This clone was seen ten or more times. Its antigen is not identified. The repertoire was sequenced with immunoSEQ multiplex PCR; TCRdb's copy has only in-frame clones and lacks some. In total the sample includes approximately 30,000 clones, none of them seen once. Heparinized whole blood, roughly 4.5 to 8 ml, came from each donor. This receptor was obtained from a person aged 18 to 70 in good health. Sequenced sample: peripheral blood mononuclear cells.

The covered CDR3 bases are TGTGCCAGCTTCCGGCGGGAAGACACAGATACG. This translates into CASFRREDTDT. From start to end, the CDR3 is CASFRREDTDTQYF. The chain combines TRBV2 with TRBJ2-3, with D maybe TRBD2 (6 bases). Sequencing ends 3 residues short of the CDR3 end; the germline J gene provides the rest. Germline CDR1 and CDR2: SNHLY and FYNNEI. Deletions cut 8 bases from V and 2 bases from J, with 14 bases between. The CDR3 length is 14 residues. The full variable domain, rest sourced from reference TRBV2 and TRBJ2-3, is EPEVTQTPSHQVTQMGQEVILRCVPISNHLYFYWYRQILGQKVEFLVSFYNNEISEKSEIFDDQFSVERPDGSNFTLKIRSTKLEDSAMYFCASFRREDTDTQYFGPGTRLTVL.